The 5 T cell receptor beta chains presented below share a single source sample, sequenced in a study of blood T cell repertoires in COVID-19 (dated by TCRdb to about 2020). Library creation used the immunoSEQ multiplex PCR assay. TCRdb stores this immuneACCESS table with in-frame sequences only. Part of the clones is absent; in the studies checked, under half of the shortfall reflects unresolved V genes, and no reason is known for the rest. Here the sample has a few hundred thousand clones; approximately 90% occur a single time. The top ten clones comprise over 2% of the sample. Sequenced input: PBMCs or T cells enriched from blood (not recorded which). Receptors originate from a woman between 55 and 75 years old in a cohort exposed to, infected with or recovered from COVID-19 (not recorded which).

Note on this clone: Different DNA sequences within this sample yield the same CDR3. This CDR3 reads CASSRTSGSSYEQYF. Written as DNA, the CDR3 is TGTGCCAGCAGCCGCACTAGCGGGAGCTCCTACGAGCAGTACTTC. The chain recombines TRBV7-6 with TRBJ2-7; 11 nucleotides align to TRBD2. Looked up from germline, CDR1 is SGHVS and CDR2 is FNYEAQ. The CDR3 sequence is 15 residues long. V gave up 5 bases and J gave up 0 bases; unmatched junction bases: 3.

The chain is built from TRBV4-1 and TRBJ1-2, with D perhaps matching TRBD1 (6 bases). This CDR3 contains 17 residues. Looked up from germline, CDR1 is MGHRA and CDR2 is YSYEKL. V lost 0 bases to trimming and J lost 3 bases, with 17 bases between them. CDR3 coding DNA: TGCGCCAGCAGCCAAGACACCGGGACAACGACTTACTATGGCTACACCTTC. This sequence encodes CASSQDTGTTTYYGYTF.

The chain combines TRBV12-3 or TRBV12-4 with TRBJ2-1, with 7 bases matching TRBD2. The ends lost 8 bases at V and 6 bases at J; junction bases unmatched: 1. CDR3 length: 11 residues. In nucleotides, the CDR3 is TGTGCCAGCGGACTAGGCAATGAGCAGTTCTTC. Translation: CASGLGNEQFF.

CDR3 amino acids: CSVDIRRERSYEQYF. The CDR3 coding sequence is TGCAGCGTTGATATTAGGCGGGAGAGATCCTACGAGCAGTACTTC. The chain links TRBV29-1 to TRBJ2-7; 7 bases match TRBD2. The germline V gene encodes CDR1 SQVTM and CDR2 ANQGSEA. V trimming: 3 bases; J trimming: 1 base; junction bases outside the gene matches: 9. The CDR3 totals 15 residues.

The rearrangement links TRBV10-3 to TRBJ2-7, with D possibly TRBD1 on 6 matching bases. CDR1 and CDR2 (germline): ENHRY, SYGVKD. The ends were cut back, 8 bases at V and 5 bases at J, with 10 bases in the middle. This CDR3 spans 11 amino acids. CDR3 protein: CAIARGDEQYF. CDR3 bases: TGTGCCATCGCCAGGGGCGACGAGCAGTACTTC.